What follows are 14 T cell receptor beta chains derived from one specimen sequenced in a study of blood T cell repertoires in COVID-19. Produced via immunoSEQ multiplex PCR; TCRdb's table is partial and in-frame only. This sample yields roughly 220,000 clones, of which roughly four fifths are seen a single time; approximately 1.4% belongs to the top ten. The sample was PBMCs or T cells enriched from blood (not recorded which). The origin of the receptors is a woman between 35 and 50 years old with acute COVID-19.

CDR3 in amino acids: CASSPTETNYGYTF. CDR3 DNA sequence: TGTGCCAGCAGCCCTACAGAGACTAACTATGGCTACACCTTC. The chain joins TRBV7-9 to TRBJ1-2; D remains unclear. V shed 5 bases and J shed 0 bases, with 10 bases lying between them. The CDR3 runs 14 residues. CDR1 is SEHNR, CDR2 FQNEAQ, per germline (reference sequence). Looking up the rest from reference TRBV7-9 and TRBJ1-2 gives the full variable domain: DTGVSQNPRHKITKRGQNVTFRCDPISEHNRLYWYRQTLGQGPEFLTYFQNEAQLEKSRLLSDRFSAERPKGSFSTLEIQRTEQGDSAMYLCASSPTETNYGYTFGSGTRLTVV.

The chain couples TRBV2 to TRBJ1-6; the match to TRBD1 covers 7 bases. With 6 bases clipped from V and 11 bases from J, the junction kept 10 bases outside the gene matches. The length of the CDR3 is 14 residues. The germline V gene has CDR1 SNHLY and CDR2 FYNNEI. In DNA form, the CDR3 reads TGTGCCAGCAGACTGGACAGGAGAAGTCCACCCCTCCACTTT. It yields the protein CASRLDRRSPPLHF.

The V call is TRBV18, the J call TRBJ1-5; TRBD1 matches 7 bases. The junction had 12 bases not matched to a gene; V was cut back by 3 bases and J by 7 bases. This CDR3 is built from 16 residues. Germline CDR1 and CDR2: KGHSH and LQKENI. The DNA of the CDR3 is TGTGCCAGCTCACCGCTAGATACAGGGGTCGACCAGCCCCAGCATTTT. This codes for CASSPLDTGVDQPQHF. The variable domain in full, completed from reference TRBV18 and TRBJ1-5, reads NAGVMQNPRHLVRRRGQEARLRCSPMKGHSHVYWYRQLPEEGLKFMVYLQKENIIDESGMPKERFSAEFPKEGPSILRIQQVVRGDSAAYFCASSPLDTGVDQPQHFGDGTRLSIL.

This rearrangement joins TRBV5-1 to TRBJ1-3, with D unresolved. This CDR3 is 15 amino acids long. Germline CDR1 and CDR2: SGHRS and YFSETQ. V was shortened by 0 bases and J by 0 bases, with 7 bases between the two germline ends. CDR3 bases: TGCGCCAGCAGCTTGGCCACTAACTCTGGAAACACCATATATTTT. Residues: CASSLATNSGNTIYF.

The V gene is TRBV5-4, the J gene TRBJ2-1; 10 nucleotides align to TRBD1. Germline V gives CDR1 SGHNT, CDR2 YYREEE (reference sequence). The CDR3 covers 14 residues. V shed 8 bases and J 14 bases; nucleotides not matched to a gene: 16. In DNA form, the CDR3 reads TGTGCCAGTACGGTGGACAGGGGGATGGGGAAGGAGTTCTTC. It codes for CASTVDRGMGKEFF.

This clone was counted once. The chain recombines TRBV28 with TRBJ1-3; 9 bases are shared with TRBD1. The V segment lost 5 bases and the J segment 4 bases; nucleotides outside the gene matches: 3. The germline V gene encodes CDR1 MDHEN and CDR2 SYDVKM. CDR3 size: 14 residues. The CDR3 coding sequence is TGTGCCAGCAGTACAGGGGGCGAAGGAAACACCATATATTTT. It encodes CASSTGGEGNTIYF. Drawing the rest from reference TRBV28 and TRBJ1-3, the complete variable domain is DVKVTQSSRYLVKRTGEKVFLECVQDMDHENMFWYRQDPGLGLRLIYFSYDVKMKEKGDIPEGYSVSREKKERFSLILESASTNQTSMYLCASSTGGEGNTIYFGEGSWLTVV.

This chain joins TRBV6-2 or TRBV6-3 and TRBJ2-1; 9 bases align to TRBD2. J was trimmed by 7 bases and V by 0 bases; bases with no gene match: 7. The germline V gene encodes CDR1 MNHEY and CDR2 SVGEGT. The CDR3 spans 16 residues. CDR3 loop: CASSYSRGGLGNEQFF. The DNA for the CDR3 is TGTGCCAGCAGTTACTCGCGGGGGGGCCTAGGAAATGAGCAGTTCTTC.

The chain couples TRBV4-1 to TRBJ2-3; 13 positions match TRBD2. This CDR3 contains 21 residues. Germline values: CDR1 MGHRA, CDR2 YSYEKL. V was clipped by 4 bases and J by 3 bases; unmatched bases: 19. CDR3: CASSPRAGLAGVWGGTDTQYF. For the CDR3, the DNA is TGCGCCAGCAGCCCCCGGGCCGGACTAGCGGGAGTTTGGGGCGGGACAGATACGCAGTATTTT.

V and J are TRBV11-2 and TRBJ1-1; a weak D match, TRBD1 (6 bases). V lost 6 bases and J lost 7, with 9 bases in between. Germline loops: CDR1 SGHAT, CDR2 FQNNGV. The CDR3 totals 11 residues. As DNA, the CDR3 is TGTGCCAGCAGGGCGGACAGTGAAGCTTTCTTT. Its translation: CASRADSEAFF.

This rearrangement joins TRBV7-2 to TRBJ2-1; D unclear. The length of the CDR3 is 13 residues. Germline values: CDR1 SGHTA, CDR2 FQGNSA. CDR3 sequence: CRSGRSSYNEQFF. CDR3 DNA: TGTAGGTCGGGTAGGAGCTCCTACAATGAGCAGTTCTTC.

DNA of the CDR3: TGCGCCAGCTCCAACAACATTGCCGGGGAAACAGATACGCAGTATTTT. This sequence encodes CASSNNIAGETDTQYF. J is TRBJ2-3 and V is TRBV5-1; possibly TRBD2 for D (5 bases). This CDR3 is 16 amino acids long. Trimming left V 7 bases short and J 3 bases short, with 21 bases between. Germline lookup yields CDR1 SGHRS and CDR2 YFSETQ.

The genes are TRBV5-8 and TRBJ2-1, with D possibly matching TRBD1 (5 bases). The CDR3 covers 12 residues. V was cut by 1 base and J by 9 bases, with 8 bases left in between. The V gene's germline CDR1 is SGHTS and CDR2 YDEGEE. The CDR3 here is CASSLSRVEQFF. The CDR3 nucleotides read TGTGCCAGCAGCTTGAGCAGGGTTGAGCAGTTCTTC.

This chain links TRBV7-8 with TRBJ1-4, with TRBD1 matching 9 bases. This CDR3 is built from 15 residues. Trimming removed 5 bases from V and 6 bases from J; junction bases left unmatched: 7. CDR1 is SGHVS and CDR2 is FQNEAQ in the germline V gene. The CDR3: CASSQPTGGYEKLFF. For the CDR3, the DNA is TGTGCCAGCAGCCAGCCGACAGGGGGTTATGAAAAACTGTTTTTT.

V gene TRBV6-1 combines with J gene TRBJ1-2, with D possibly TRBD1 on 6 matching bases. Between the trimmed V and J ends, which lost 3 bases and 2 bases, there was a span of 19 bases. There are 17 residues in the CDR3. CDR1 and CDR2 from the germline V gene are MNHNS and SASEGT. The CDR3 nucleotides read TGTGCCAGCAGTGACCACCTACGGGGAAGGGGGAACTATGGCTACACCTTC. Amino acids: CASSDHLRGRGNYGYTF.